This T cell receptor (beta chain) is drawn from a study of T cells in Graves' hyperthyroidism and ophthalmopathy (dated by TCRdb to the late 2010s). Notes on the research overall: To identify TCR V-J signatures that set the groups apart, the researchers used a discovery cohort of 100 patients, made up of some 41 with Graves' ophthalmopathy and about 55 with stable Graves' hyperthyroidism. Prospective prediction of ophthalmopathy was tested in an independent validation cohort of about 19 hyperthyroidism patients and 17 patients who later progressed to ophthalmopathy. The approximately 90 discovery patients were divided at random into training and test sets in a 7:3 ratio. The study also compared thyroid tissue and blood T-cell repertoires from roughly 6 Graves' hyperthyroidism patients. Once sampling was done, hyperthyroidism patients were given methimazole at a starting dose of 30 mg daily, whereas ophthalmopathy patients were given high-dose intravenous methylprednisolone. The paper describes TCR Vbeta CDR3 sequencing of 135 peripheral blood samples, made up of roughly 45 ophthalmopathy patients, around 78 hyperthyroidism patients and 17 progressor patients. The paper as a whole reports these results and caveats: Sample size was not statistically predetermined, and investigators were not blinded to group allocation. Blood samples also contained most of the expanded thyroid clonotypes (frequency above 0.001), which suggests that blood repertoires may reflect thyroid immune responses. During validation, the model predicted progression to ophthalmopathy a median of approximately 6.5 months ahead of onset, with around 70% sensitivity and more than 72% specificity. Ophthalmopathy was separated from stable hyperthyroidism by a 13 V-J signature model, with approximately 89% sensitivity and approximately 81% specificity obtained in cross-validation and 80%/75% obtained in testing.

Patients with uncontrolled infections, other autoimmune diseases, pregnancy or lactation were excluded. Diagnoses relied on clinical symptoms, serum thyroxine and TRAb, thyroid ultrasound and orbital computed tomography. Total RNA was extracted with Trizol reagent, and quality was checked on an Agilent 2100 Bioanalyzer. This clonotype has ten or more counts. This receptor's antigen is unknown. No base quality values were provided; no much bigger clone lies one nucleotide off. Amplification of TCR beta CDR3 regions was carried out from RNA transcripts. For the first round of RT-PCR on the TCR CDR3, the HTBI primer set was used together with the Qiagen OneStep RT-PCR kit. Libraries were constructed in a second round of multiplex PCR, after which size selection and purification were carried out. The libraries were sequenced on an Illumina HiSeq2000 using paired-end 100 bp reads. From the authors' description of their analysis: SOAPnuke was used to process the raw data, removing reads that contained adapters or uncalled bases, had a mean Phred below 15, or lacked an exact match to the constant primer or identifier. COPE v1.2.5 was used to merge the high-quality paired reads, and each unique nucleotide sequence was defined as a clonotype. Clonotypes were aligned to IMGT TRBV, TRBD and TRBJ reference segments using MiTCR v1.1. The analysis included only V-J combinations with a frequency above 0.0001, which together covered 99% to 99.2% of the repertoires. The TCS score was defined as the ratio of F50 (clonal expansion) to E x V (chaos), calculated using BLOSUM62-based TCRdist between CDR3 peptides within each V-J. Welch's t-statistics and random forest reduced 500 to 650 V-J features to 13, which were used in a naive Bayes classifier (R e1071). The Morisita-Horn index was used to measure how similar the thyroid and blood repertoires were. The raw public reads went through TCRdb reprocessing: fastp at Q25, MiXCR clone calling, in-frame beta chains kept. Every entry covers one CDR3 protein and lists the most common genes and DNA from its rows. None of the V and J calls come from the authors' own analysis; TCRdb made them. This sample comprises a few hundred thousand distinct CDR3 sequences, over 45% of them detected only once. The ten largest account for about 45% of the sample.

CDR1 and CDR2 were assigned from the germline V gene as SGHRS and YFSETQ. V and J are trimmed by 2 bases and 8 bases, and the gene matches miss 3 bases of the junction. CDR3 length: 12 amino acids, cysteine to phenylalanine. Of the read, only the CDR3 DNA is kept; its 36 bases are in frame from base 1. The V gene is TRBV5-1 and the J gene is TRBJ1-1; TRBD1 agrees with 7 junctional bases. Sequencing was performed on peripheral blood or thyroid tissue (not recorded which). The clonotype comes from an adult woman with Graves' disease, either hyperthyroidism or ophthalmopathy (not recorded which). The DNA is as follows: TGCGCCAGCAGCTTAGGGGGCCAAGAAGCTTTCTTT. Its product reads: CASSLGGQEAFF.